These T cell receptor beta chains were read from a single sample in a study of Ad26.COV2.S vaccination and SARS-CoV-2 variants. Clones were read by immunoSEQ multiplex PCR, and TCRdb kept only the in-frame ones, dropping some. The table has around 500,000 clones, 80% to 90% seen once; the top ten hold 1.7%. Sequenced material: peripheral blood, taken in a trial of Ad26.COV2.S vaccine versus placebo. The receptors were gathered from a person between 18 and 60 years old who received the Ad26.COV2.S COVID-19 vaccine or a placebo. CDR3s include the opening cysteine and the closing phenylalanine or tryptophan. D genes are given only for firm matches. Rows give clone size only sometimes, using once, few, many, or a class for an expanded clone.

CDR3nt: TGTGCCAGCAGAATTATGAACGAGCAGTACTTC; CDR3aa: CASRIMNEQYF; abundance: -; v_gene: TRBV6-5; d_gene: -; j_gene: TRBJ2-7
CDR3nt: TGTGCCAGCGGTTACAGGGGTCTGAACACTGAAGCTTTCTTT; CDR3aa: CASGYRGLNTEAFF; abundance: -; v_gene: TRBV5-5; d_gene: TRBD1; j_gene: TRBJ1-1
CDR3nt: TGTGCCAGCTCACCCGTGGGGGGTTACGAGCAGTACTTC; CDR3aa: CASSPVGGYEQYF; abundance: -; v_gene: TRBV18; d_gene: -; j_gene: TRBJ2-7
CDR3nt: TGTGCCAGCTCACCAACTCCAGTAGACACTGAAGCTTTCTTT; CDR3aa: CASSPTPVDTEAFF; abundance: once; v_gene: TRBV18; d_gene: -; j_gene: TRBJ1-1
CDR3nt: TGTGCCAGCAGTTTATACGGGGGAAACTATGGCTACACCTTC; CDR3aa: CASSLYGGNYGYTF; abundance: -; v_gene: TRBV27; d_gene: -; j_gene: TRBJ1-2
CDR3nt: TGTGCCAGTGGGGGAGGGGATGGCTACACCTTC; CDR3aa: CASGGGDGYTF; abundance: -; v_gene: TRBV2; d_gene: -; j_gene: TRBJ1-2
CDR3nt: TGTGCCAGCAGTTACGGGACTCACAATGAGCAGTTCTTC; CDR3aa: CASSYGTHNEQFF; abundance: -; v_gene: TRBV6-5; d_gene: -; j_gene: TRBJ2-1
CDR3nt: TGTGCCAGCAGCGCGGAAGGGACAGGCAGCACAGATACGCAGTATTTT; CDR3aa: CASSAEGTGSTDTQYF; abundance: -; v_gene: TRBV5-8; d_gene: TRBD1; j_gene: TRBJ2-3
CDR3nt: TGTGCCAGCAGCTTAGCCAGGAAACAAGTAGCTTTCTTT; CDR3aa: CASSLARKQVAFF; abundance: -; v_gene: TRBV11-1; d_gene: -; j_gene: TRBJ1-1
CDR3nt: TGTGCCAGCACGGACTATAGCAATCAGCCCCAGCATTTT; CDR3aa: CASTDYSNQPQHF; abundance: -; v_gene: TRBV2; d_gene: -; j_gene: TRBJ1-5
CDR3nt: TGTGCCAGCAGCTCAGGGCACTCCTACGAGCAGTACTTC; CDR3aa: CASSSGHSYEQYF; abundance: -; v_gene: TRBV7-2; d_gene: -; j_gene: TRBJ2-7
CDR3nt: TGTGCCAGCAGTTTACGGGGGGGGGCTGGAAACACCATATATTTT; CDR3aa: CASSLRGGAGNTIYF; abundance: -; v_gene: TRBV27; d_gene: -; j_gene: TRBJ1-3
CDR3nt: TGTGCCAGCAGTTACCCCAGCGGGGGCGAACAAGAGACCCAGTACTTC; CDR3aa: CASSYPSGGEQETQYF; abundance: -; v_gene: TRBV6-6; d_gene: TRBD2; j_gene: TRBJ2-5
CDR3nt: TGTGCCAGCAGCCTGACTAGCGGGGGTGTCGATGAGCAGTTCTTC; CDR3aa: CASSLTSGGVDEQFF; abundance: -; v_gene: TRBV6-4; d_gene: TRBD2; j_gene: TRBJ2-1
CDR3nt: TGTGCCAGCAGCTTAGCGCGGGGACTAGCGGGAAAAATGGTCTTC; CDR3aa: CASSLARGLAGKMVF; abundance: -; v_gene: TRBV7-9; d_gene: TRBD2; j_gene: TRBJ2-1
CDR3nt: TGTGCCAGCTGCCGGAGCGGGTTTGTCCCAGCGGAGACCCAGTACTTC; CDR3aa: CASCRSGFVPAETQYF; abundance: -; v_gene: TRBV7-2; d_gene: -; j_gene: TRBJ2-5
CDR3nt: TGTGCCAGTAGTCAGGTGGGGCCGTTCACAGATACGCAGTATTTT; CDR3aa: CASSQVGPFTDTQYF; abundance: -; v_gene: TRBV19; d_gene: -; j_gene: TRBJ2-3
CDR3nt: TGTGCCAGCAGTCCCTTGGACAGGGTAGATAGGCCCCAGCATTTT; CDR3aa: CASSPLDRVDRPQHF; abundance: -; v_gene: TRBV27; d_gene: TRBD1; j_gene: TRBJ1-5
CDR3nt: TGTGCCTGGCGTACGAACCAGGGGGCCCCTTCCACTGAAGCTTTCTTT; CDR3aa: CAWRTNQGAPSTEAFF; abundance: -; v_gene: TRBV30; d_gene: TRBD1; j_gene: TRBJ1-1
CDR3nt: TGTGCCAGCATAAGCGGACAAGGGGAGACCCAGTACTTC; CDR3aa: CASISGQGETQYF; abundance: -; v_gene: TRBV6-5; d_gene: -; j_gene: TRBJ2-5
CDR3nt: TGTGCCAGCTCACCACGCCGAACGGCCAGGAACATGAACACTGAAGCTTTCTTT; CDR3aa: CASSPRRTARNMNTEAFF; abundance: once; v_gene: TRBV18; d_gene: -; j_gene: TRBJ1-1
CDR3nt: TGTGCCAGCAGTTACTCGACAGGGTCAAACTACAATGAGCAGTTCTTC; CDR3aa: CASSYSTGSNYNEQFF; abundance: -; v_gene: TRBV6-5; d_gene: TRBD1; j_gene: TRBJ2-1
CDR3nt: TGCGCCAGCAGCTTGGAAGTGCCCGGGGATGAGCAGTTCTTC; CDR3aa: CASSLEVPGDEQFF; abundance: once; v_gene: TRBV5-1; d_gene: -; j_gene: TRBJ2-1
CDR3nt: TGTGCCAGCAGACTCGGGGGGGGCGATCAGCCCCAGCATTTT; CDR3aa: CASRLGGGDQPQHF; abundance: -; v_gene: TRBV6-5; d_gene: -; j_gene: TRBJ1-5